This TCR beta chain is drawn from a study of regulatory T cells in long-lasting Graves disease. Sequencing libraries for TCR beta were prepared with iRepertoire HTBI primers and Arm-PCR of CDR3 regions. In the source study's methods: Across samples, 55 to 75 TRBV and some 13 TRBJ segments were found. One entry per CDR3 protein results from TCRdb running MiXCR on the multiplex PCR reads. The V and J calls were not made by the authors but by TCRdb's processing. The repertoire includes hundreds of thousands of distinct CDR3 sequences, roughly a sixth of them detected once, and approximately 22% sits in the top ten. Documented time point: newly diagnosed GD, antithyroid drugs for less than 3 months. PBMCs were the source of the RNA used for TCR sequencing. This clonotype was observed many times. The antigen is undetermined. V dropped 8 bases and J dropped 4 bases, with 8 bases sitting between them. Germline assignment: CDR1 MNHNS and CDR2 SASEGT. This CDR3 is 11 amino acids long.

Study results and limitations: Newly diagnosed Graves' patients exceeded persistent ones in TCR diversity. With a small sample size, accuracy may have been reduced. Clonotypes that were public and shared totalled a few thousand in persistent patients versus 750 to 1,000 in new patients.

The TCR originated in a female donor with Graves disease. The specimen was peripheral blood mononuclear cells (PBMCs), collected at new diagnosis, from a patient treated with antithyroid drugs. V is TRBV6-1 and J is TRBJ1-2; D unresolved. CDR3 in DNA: TGTGCCAGCGGCCGGGCCTATGGCTACACCTTC. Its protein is CASGRAYGYTF.